The present TCR beta chain was sequenced within a study of cytomegalovirus exposure and HLA in healthy donors. Researchers ran the PCR with 60 Vbeta and 13 Jbeta primers. Generated by immunoSEQ multiplex PCR, the TCRdb table keeps only in-frame clones and is missing some. Altogether about 140,000 clones are present, approximately 88% being singletons, with the ten largest covering 0.4% to 0.55%. Study outcomes and limitations: The authors later found HLA-associated TCR beta chains more clonally expanded than equally common others.

CDR1 LNHDA and CDR2 SQIVND come from the germline V gene (reference sequence). The length of the CDR3 is 16 residues. V was clipped by 1 base and J by 2 bases, with 15 bases between them. Note on this clone: What it recognizes is unknown.

The sequenced sample was PBMCs. The clonotype comes from a woman aged 40 to 50 in good health and CMV-seronegative. The rearrangement uses TRBV19 and TRBJ2-7; a possible D gene is TRBD1 (6 bases). CDR3 in DNA: TGTGCCAGTAGTATAGCAGGGGCAATAACCCCCTACGAGCAGTACTTC. It encodes CASSIAGAITPYEQYF.